This TCR beta chain is from a study of response to subunit inactivated influenza vaccine. There are a few counts of this clonotype. Antigen: not known. Study conclusions and caveats: Authors suggested seasonal influenza vaccinations each recruit few new T cells.

Via MiXCR, TCRdb re-called the RT-PCR reads, giving one row per CDR3 protein. Seen here are 450,000 to 600,000 distinct CDR3 sequences, 6% to 9% observed once, and the top ten hold around 14%. The CDR3 has 14 amino acids. V was shortened by 1 base and J by 3 bases, with 10 bases between the two germline ends. Germline V gives CDR1 SGHTA, CDR2 FQGNSA. The rearrangement uses TRBV7-2 and TRBJ2-7, with D uncertain. The receptor's source is a man aged 45 to 70 who received an inactivated influenza vaccine. The sample here was PBMCs from blood, taken 23 months after vaccination. The CDR3 nucleotides are TGTGCCAGCAGCTTAGTTGGAAGTTACTACGAGCAGTACTTC. Protein: CASSLVGSYYEQYF.